The 26 T cell receptor beta chains in this list originate from one sample, sequenced in a study of cytomegalovirus exposure and HLA in healthy donors (dated 2017 in TCRdb). The library was obtained by the immunoSEQ multiplex PCR assay. For the multiplex PCR, a mixture combining 60 forward primers for TCR Vbeta segments and 13 reverse primers for TCR Jbeta segments was used. The source is immuneACCESS, and TCRdb retained only in-frame sequences with V and J called. Part of the clones is not carried over; for the studies checked, unresolved V genes explain less than half of this, and the remainder is unexplained. This sample has 65,000 to 80,000 clones in its table, and roughly 80% of those were observed once. 22% of the sample rests with the top ten. The sequenced sample consisted of PBMCs. These receptors originate from a woman between 40 and 50 years old in good health and CMV-seropositive.

The chain links TRBV10-1 to TRBJ1-3, with TRBD1 as a possible D gene (6 bases). The CDR3 spans 14 residues. The V gene lost 7 bases and the J gene lost 3 bases, with 13 bases spanning the gap. CDR1 and CDR2 from the germline V gene are WNHNN and SYGVQD (reference sequence). In nucleotides, the CDR3 is TGCGCCAGCAACTCGGGACACGATGGAAACACCATATATTTT. This gives the protein CASNSGHDGNTIYF.

V is TRBV29-1 and J is TRBJ1-2; possibly TRBD1 for D (5 bases). Trimming removed 4 bases at V and 8 bases at J, with 23 bases between. The germline V gene encodes CDR1 SQVTM and CDR2 ANQGSEA. The CDR3 extends over 15 amino acids. CDR3 in DNA: TGCAGCGTTGTCGCCGTAGTTGGGGGGATCGGAGGCTACACCTTC. As protein: CSVVAVVGGIGGYTF.

CDR3 amino acids: CATSNERQGANYGYTF. CDR3 DNA: TGTGCCACCAGCAACGAGAGGCAGGGTGCTAACTATGGCTACACCTTC. The V gene is TRBV15, the J gene TRBJ1-2; D possibly corresponds to TRBD1 (5 bases). Trimming shortened V by 4 bases and J by 0 bases, and 15 bases separated the two germline ends. The germline gives CDR1 LNHNV, CDR2 YYDKDF (reference sequence). This CDR3 region has 16 residues.

V gene TRBV5-1 combines with J gene TRBJ2-6; tentatively, D is TRBD1 (5 bases). CDR3 length equals 17 residues. Germline CDR1 and CDR2: SGHRS and YFSETQ. Trimming left V 2 bases short and J 0 bases short, with 12 bases between. CDR3 sequence: CASSFQGTISGANVLTF. CDR3 in DNA: TGCGCCAGCAGCTTCCAGGGAACCATCTCTGGGGCCAACGTCCTGACTTTC. The full variable domain, completed using reference TRBV5-1 and TRBJ2-6, is KAGVTQTPRYLIKTRGQQVTLSCSPISGHRSVSWYQQTPGQGLQFLFEYFSETQRNKGNFPGRFSGRQFSNSRSEMNVSTLELGDSALYLCASSFQGTISGANVLTFGAGSRLTVL.

This clone has a single count. J is TRBJ2-7 and V is TRBV7-9, with 8 bases that match TRBD2. Germline V gene data show CDR1 as SEHNR and CDR2 as FQNEAQ (reference sequence). Trimming at V came to 5 bases and at J to 3 bases, leaving 3 bases not matched to a gene. There are 13 residues in the CDR3. The chain's CDR3 is CASSREGLYEQYF. The CDR3 bases are TGTGCCAGCAGCCGGGAGGGCCTCTACGAGCAGTACTTC.

Of note for this clone: Relative to the germline gene, one junction end is altered; a read error may explain this. This chain links TRBV19 with TRBJ2-3, with a tentative D call TRBD1 (5 bases). The V gene's germline CDR1 is LNHDA and CDR2 SQIVND (reference sequence). The CDR3 runs 13 residues. CDR3 loop: CASSPWGADTQYF. In DNA form, the CDR3 reads TGTGCGAGTAGTCCCTGGGGCGCAGATACGCAGTATTTT.

CDR3: CAWGSTEAFF. The CDR3 nucleotides are TGTGCCTGGGGCTCTACTGAAGCTTTCTTT. The chain links TRBV30 to TRBJ1-1; D not resolved. Germline V lookup: CDR1 GTSNPN, CDR2 SVGIG (reference sequence). CDR3 length: 10 residues. Trimming cost V 5 bases and J 5 bases, with 6 bases left between them.

The DNA of the CDR3 is TGTGCCAGCAGTTCCGACAGGGGAGGAAACACCATATATTTT. Translating it yields CASSSDRGGNTIYF. The chain recombines TRBV27 with TRBJ1-3; 8 bases fit TRBD1. The CDR3 covers 14 residues. V shed 4 bases, J shed 4 bases, and the junction held 3 bases outside the gene matches. The germline V gene encodes CDR1 MNHEY and CDR2 SMNVEV (reference sequence).

This sequence joins TRBV19 and TRBJ1-1, with TRBD1 matching 7 bases. Germline V CDR1 and CDR2: LNHDA, SQIVND (reference sequence). This CDR3 comprises 14 residues. V shed 4 bases and J 5 bases; nucleotides not matched to a gene: 7. CDR3 sequence: CASSTPGQLTEAFF. The CDR3 region has the DNA TGTGCCAGTAGTACTCCGGGACAGCTAACTGAAGCTTTCTTT.

J is TRBJ2-2 and V is TRBV5-6; 9 bases fit TRBD1. With V trimmed by 5 bases and J by 3 bases, 5 bases remained unmatched. CDR3 length: 15 residues. The germline gives CDR1 SGHDT, CDR2 YYEEEE. The CDR3 sequence: CASRDRGKYTGELFF. The CDR3 DNA follows: TGTGCCAGCAGAGACAGGGGGAAGTACACCGGGGAGCTGTTTTTT. The full variable domain, with the rest looked up from reference TRBV5-6 and TRBJ2-2, is DAGVTQSPTHLIKTRGQQVTLRCSPKSGHDTVSWYQQALGQGPQFIFQYYEEEERQRGNFPDRFSGHQFPNYSSELNVNALLLGDSALYLCASRDRGKYTGELFFGEGSRLTVL.

CDR3 sequence: CATSATGEVGEKLFF. CDR3 nucleotide sequence: TGTGCCACCAGCGCAACAGGGGAGGTGGGCGAAAAACTGTTTTTT. This chain joins TRBV15 and TRBJ1-4; TRBD1 agrees at 7 bases. The CDR3 extends over 15 amino acids. Per germline, CDR1 LNHNV and CDR2 YYDKDF (reference sequence). Trimming removed 5 bases from V and 8 bases from J; junction bases left unmatched: 11.

The CDR3 bases are TGTGCCAGCAGGCCCGGGACAGGGCCCTACGAGCAGTACTTC. Its protein product is CASRPGTGPYEQYF. The J gene is TRBJ2-7, the V gene TRBV6-5; the match to TRBD1 covers 9 bases. Germline V gives CDR1 MNHEY, CDR2 SVGAGI. This CDR3 has 14 residues. The junction had 5 bases not matched to a gene; V was cut back by 6 bases and J by 2 bases.

Only a few counts were recorded for this clone. CDR3 sequence (DNA): TGTGCCAGCACCATCAATCCGACAGGCTCCTACGAGCAGTACTTC. This codes for CASTINPTGSYEQYF. The gene calls are TRBV5-8 and TRBJ2-7; D perhaps matches TRBD1 (6 bases). The V and J ends lost 6 bases and 0 bases respectively, with 16 bases between them. The CDR3 covers 15 residues. Germline values: CDR1 SGHTS, CDR2 YDEGEE.

The chain joins TRBV5-1 to TRBJ1-2; D is unclear. Germline lookup yields CDR1 SGHRS and CDR2 YFSETQ. CDR3 length equals 13 residues. V was shortened by 0 bases and J by 4 bases, with 7 bases between the two germline ends. The CDR3 DNA sequence: TGCGCCAGCAGCTTGGGCCAGGTCTATGGCTACACCTTC. Translating gives CASSLGQVYGYTF.

The V and J genes are TRBV14 and TRBJ2-1, with TRBD2 matching over 7 bases. J lost 4 bases, V lost 3 bases, and 9 bases had no gene match. The CDR3 loop spans 16 amino acids. From germline, CDR1 is SGHDN and CDR2 FVKESK. For the CDR3, the DNA is TGTGCCAGCAGCCATACGGGAGGCCCACGATACAATGAGCAGTTCTTC. It codes for CASSHTGGPRYNEQFF.

The chain is built from TRBV27 and TRBJ2-7; D may be TRBD2 (7 bases). The CDR3 is 15 residues long. CDR1 and CDR2 (germline): MNHEY, SMNVEV (reference sequence). Trimming cost V 6 bases and J 2 bases, with 17 bases left between them. The CDR3 sequence is CASSLGGPRPYEQYF. The CDR3 nucleotides read TGTGCCAGCAGCCTGGGGGGGCCTCGACCCTACGAGCAGTACTTC.

As for this clone: The germline gene is not matched at one end of the junction; a read error may be the cause. The chain joins TRBV18 to TRBJ2-7; TRBD2 matches at 9 bases. Germline CDR1 is KGHSH and CDR2 is LQKENI. The CDR3 runs 15 residues. The CDR3 loop reads CASSPPRTSAYEQYF. CDR3 coding DNA: TGTGCCAGCTCCCCACCTAGGACTAGCGCCTACGAGCAGTACTTC. Complete variable domain (other parts from reference TRBV18 and TRBJ2-7): NAGVMQNPRHLVRRRGQEARLRCSPMKGHSHVYWYRQLPEEGLKFMVYLQKENIIDESGMPKERFSAEFPKEGPSILRIQQVVRGDSAAYFCASSPPRTSAYEQYFGPGTRLTVT.

V gene TRBV6-6 combines with J gene TRBJ2-5; tentative D call: TRBD1 (5 bases). Per germline, CDR1 MNHNY and CDR2 SVGAGI (reference sequence). The CDR3 has 16 amino acids. V was cut by 0 bases and J by 0 bases, with 11 bases left in between. The CDR3 loop reads CASSYSGTGNQETQYF. CDR3 DNA sequence: TGTGCCAGCAGTTACTCGGGAACAGGAAACCAAGAGACCCAGTACTTC.

V and J are TRBV7-7 and TRBJ2-3, with a weak D call TRBD1 (6 bases). Germline assignment: CDR1 SSHAT and CDR2 FNYEAQ (reference sequence). Trimming pared 4 bases from V and 0 bases from J, leaving 17 bases between. This CDR3 is 17 amino acids long. The chain's CDR3 is CASSSGNRVGSTDTQYF. The CDR3 DNA sequence: TGTGCCAGCAGCTCGGGGAACAGGGTCGGTAGCACAGATACGCAGTATTTT.

CDR3 loop: CASSLDGTSGIDEQFF. CDR3 nucleotides: TGTGCCAGCAGCTTAGATGGGACTAGCGGGATCGATGAGCAGTTCTTC. The chain joins TRBV11-2 to TRBJ2-1; 13 nucleotides agree with TRBD2. The length of the CDR3 is 16 residues. Looked up from germline, CDR1 is SGHAT and CDR2 is FQNNGV. The V and J ends lost 0 bases and 8 bases, in that order; junction bases with no gene match: 4.

The J gene is TRBJ2-7, the V gene TRBV29-1, with 10 bases identical to TRBD1. The germline V gene has CDR1 SQVTM and CDR2 ANQGSEA. The CDR3 is made up of 12 amino acids. The junction had 0 bases not matched to a gene; V was cut back by 4 bases and J by 3 bases. The CDR3 protein is CSVGTGGYEQYF. The CDR3 DNA is TGCAGCGTTGGGACAGGGGGCTACGAGCAGTACTTC.

CDR3 in DNA: TGTGCCAGCAGCGTTCTTAGCGGGGCGGACCGTGGATCCTACAATGAGCAGTTCTTC. Its translation is CASSVLSGADRGSYNEQFF. The chain couples TRBV9 to TRBJ2-1; TRBD2 agrees at 8 bases. Unmatched junction bases numbered 14, after V lost 2 bases and J lost 1 base. This CDR3 spans 19 amino acids. Germline V gene data show CDR1 as SGDLS and CDR2 as YYNGEE.

J is TRBJ2-3 and V is TRBV7-9; D unclear. The V gene lost 0 bases and the J gene lost 1 base, with 8 bases spanning the gap. Germline V CDR1 and CDR2: SEHNR, FQNEAQ (reference sequence). The CDR3 is 15 residues long. In DNA, the CDR3 is TGTGCCAGCAGCTTAGCGGCCATCGGCACAGATACGCAGTATTTT. Encoded protein: CASSLAAIGTDTQYF. The variable domain in full, completed from reference TRBV7-9 and TRBJ2-3, reads DTGVSQNPRHKITKRGQNVTFRCDPISEHNRLYWYRQTLGQGPEFLTYFQNEAQLEKSRLLSDRFSAERPKGSFSTLEIQRTEQGDSAMYLCASSLAAIGTDTQYFGPGTRLTVL.

The J gene is TRBJ1-2, the V gene TRBV5-6; D perhaps matches TRBD1 (6 bases). The V and J ends lost 4 bases and 0 bases respectively, with 10 bases between them. The CDR3 runs to 14 residues. The germline V gene encodes CDR1 SGHDT and CDR2 YYEEEE. This CDR3 reads CASSPDRTNYGYTF. The CDR3, as DNA: TGTGCCAGCAGCCCGGACAGAACTAACTATGGCTACACCTTC.

This clone was seen a single time. The chain uses TRBV2 and TRBJ2-3; maybe TRBD2 (6 bases). Germline assignment: CDR1 SNHLY and CDR2 FYNNEI. Trimming pared 6 bases from V and 3 bases from J, leaving 10 bases between. This CDR3 region has 13 residues. As DNA, the CDR3 is TGTGCCAGCAGGACTAGACAGACAGATACGCAGTATTTT. This codes for CASRTRQTDTQYF.

This clone was observed a few times. V and J are TRBV5-1 and TRBJ2-6; D uncertain. The CDR3 loop spans 16 amino acids. The germline V and J ends were trimmed by 4 bases and 0 bases, with 11 bases remaining between them. Germline V gene data show CDR1 as SGHRS and CDR2 as YFSETQ. The CDR3 bases are TGCGCCAGCAGCGCGGAGCCAGCCTCTGGGGCCAACGTCCTGACTTTC. It specifies CASSAEPASGANVLTF. Combining the CDR3 with reference TRBV5-1 and TRBJ2-6 gives the whole variable domain KAGVTQTPRYLIKTRGQQVTLSCSPISGHRSVSWYQQTPGQGLQFLFEYFSETQRNKGNFPGRFSGRQFSNSRSEMNVSTLELGDSALYLCASSAEPASGANVLTFGAGSRLTVL.